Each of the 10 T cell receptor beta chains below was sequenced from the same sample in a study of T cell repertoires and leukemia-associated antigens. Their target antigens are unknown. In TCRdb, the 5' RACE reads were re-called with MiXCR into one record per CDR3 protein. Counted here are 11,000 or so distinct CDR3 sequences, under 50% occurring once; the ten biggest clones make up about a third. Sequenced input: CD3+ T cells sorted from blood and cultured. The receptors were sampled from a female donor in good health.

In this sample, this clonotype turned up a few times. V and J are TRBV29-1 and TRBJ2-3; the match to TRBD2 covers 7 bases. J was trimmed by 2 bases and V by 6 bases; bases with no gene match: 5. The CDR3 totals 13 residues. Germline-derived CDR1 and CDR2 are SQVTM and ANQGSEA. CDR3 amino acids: CSVKRGLTDTQYF. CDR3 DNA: TGCAGCGTAAAGCGGGGCCTCACAGATACGCAGTATTTT.

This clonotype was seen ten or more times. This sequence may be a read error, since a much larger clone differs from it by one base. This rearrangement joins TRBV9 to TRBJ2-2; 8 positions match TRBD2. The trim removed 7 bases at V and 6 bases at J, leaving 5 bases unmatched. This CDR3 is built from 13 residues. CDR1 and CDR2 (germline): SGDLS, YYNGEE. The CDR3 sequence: CASRREDAGELFF. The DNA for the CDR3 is TGTGCCAGCCGGCGGGAGGACGCCGGGGAGCTGTTTTTT.

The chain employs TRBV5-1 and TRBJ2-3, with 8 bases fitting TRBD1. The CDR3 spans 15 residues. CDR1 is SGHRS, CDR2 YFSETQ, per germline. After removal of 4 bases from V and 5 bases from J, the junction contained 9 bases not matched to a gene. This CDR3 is CASSQRGQGQDTQYF. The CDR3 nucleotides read TGCGCCAGCAGCCAAAGAGGACAGGGCCAAGATACGCAGTATTTT.

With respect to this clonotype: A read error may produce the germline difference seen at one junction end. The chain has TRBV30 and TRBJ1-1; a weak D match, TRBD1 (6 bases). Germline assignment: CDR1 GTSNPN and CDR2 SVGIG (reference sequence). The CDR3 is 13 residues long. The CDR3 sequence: CTWRGLTSTEAFF. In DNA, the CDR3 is TGTACCTGGAGGGGGTTGACAAGCACTGAAGCTTTCTTT. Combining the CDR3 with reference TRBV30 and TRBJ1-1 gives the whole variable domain SQTIHQWPATLVQPVGSPLSLECTVEGTSNPNLYWYRQAAGRGLQLLFYSVGIGQISSEVPQNLSASRPQDRQFILSSKKLLLSDSGFYLCTWRGLTSTEAFFGQGTRLTVV.

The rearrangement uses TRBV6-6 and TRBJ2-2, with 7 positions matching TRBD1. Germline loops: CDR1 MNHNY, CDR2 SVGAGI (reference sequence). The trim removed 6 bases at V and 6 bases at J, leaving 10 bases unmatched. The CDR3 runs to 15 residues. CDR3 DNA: TGTGCCAGCAGCACTTCCGACAGGGTCCCCGGGGAGCTGTTTTTT. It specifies CASSTSDRVPGELFF.

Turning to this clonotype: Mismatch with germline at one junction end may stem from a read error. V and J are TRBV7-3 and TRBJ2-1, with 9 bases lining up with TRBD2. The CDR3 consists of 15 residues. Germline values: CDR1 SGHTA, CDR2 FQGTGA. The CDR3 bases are TGTTCCAGCAGCGGGGGACTAGCAGAGGCCCATGAGCAGTCCTTC. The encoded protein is CSSSGGLAEAHEQSF.

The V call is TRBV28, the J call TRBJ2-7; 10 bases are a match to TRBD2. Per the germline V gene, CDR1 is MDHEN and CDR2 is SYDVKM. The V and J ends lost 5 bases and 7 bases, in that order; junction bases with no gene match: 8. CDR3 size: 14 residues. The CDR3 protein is CASSVAGGRVEQYF. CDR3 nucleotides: TGTGCCAGCAGTGTAGCGGGAGGCCGGGTTGAGCAGTACTTC.

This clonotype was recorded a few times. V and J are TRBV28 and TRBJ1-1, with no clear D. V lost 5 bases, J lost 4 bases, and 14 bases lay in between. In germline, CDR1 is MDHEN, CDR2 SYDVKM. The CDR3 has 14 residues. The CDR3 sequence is CASSGPGEGTEAFF. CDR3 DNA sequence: TGTGCCAGCAGTGGGCCTGGGGAGGGCACTGAAGCTTTCTTT. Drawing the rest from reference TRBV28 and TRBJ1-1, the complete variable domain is DVKVTQSSRYLVKRTGEKVFLECVQDMDHENMFWYRQDPGLGLRLIYFSYDVKMKEKGDIPEGYSVSREKKERFSLILESASTNQTSMYLCASSGPGEGTEAFFGQGTRLTVV.

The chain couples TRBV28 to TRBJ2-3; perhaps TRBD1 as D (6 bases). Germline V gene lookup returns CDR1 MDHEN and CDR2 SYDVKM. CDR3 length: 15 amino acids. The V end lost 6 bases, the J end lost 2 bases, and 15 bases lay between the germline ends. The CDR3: CASSPTGNHTDTQYF. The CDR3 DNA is TGTGCCAGCAGCCCTACAGGGAATCACACAGATACGCAGTATTTT. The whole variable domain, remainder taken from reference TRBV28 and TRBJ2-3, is DVKVTQSSRYLVKRTGEKVFLECVQDMDHENMFWYRQDPGLGLRLIYFSYDVKMKEKGDIPEGYSVSREKKERFSLILESASTNQTSMYLCASSPTGNHTDTQYFGPGTRLTVL.

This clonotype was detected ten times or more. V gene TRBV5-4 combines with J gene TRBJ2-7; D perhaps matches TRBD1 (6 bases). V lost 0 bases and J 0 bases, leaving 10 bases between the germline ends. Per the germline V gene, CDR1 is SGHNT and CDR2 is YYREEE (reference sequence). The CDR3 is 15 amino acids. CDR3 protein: CASSLGVGGSYEQYF. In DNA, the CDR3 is TGTGCCAGCAGCTTGGGGGTAGGGGGCTCCTACGAGCAGTACTTC.